The present T cell receptor (beta chain) was sequenced within a study of control samples from healthy donors and cancer patients. Some clones are missing from TCRdb's copy, which holds only in-frame ones; the method was immunoSEQ multiplex PCR. Of roughly 52,000 clones listed, 90% to 95% were seen once; the top ten hold 2.4%. After removal of 2 bases from V and 6 bases from J, the junction contained 9 bases not matched to a gene. The CDR3 sequence is 16 residues long. Germline CDR1 MNHEY, CDR2 SMNVEV (reference sequence). The sequence derives from a man aged 25-45 years in good health. Sequenced material: blood. V usage is TRBV27 and J usage is TRBJ1-5; 8 bases are a match to TRBD1. DNA of the CDR3: TGTGCCAGCAGTTTAAAGCGACAGGGGTTCGGTCAGCCCCAGCATTTT. As protein: CASSLKRQGFGQPQHF.